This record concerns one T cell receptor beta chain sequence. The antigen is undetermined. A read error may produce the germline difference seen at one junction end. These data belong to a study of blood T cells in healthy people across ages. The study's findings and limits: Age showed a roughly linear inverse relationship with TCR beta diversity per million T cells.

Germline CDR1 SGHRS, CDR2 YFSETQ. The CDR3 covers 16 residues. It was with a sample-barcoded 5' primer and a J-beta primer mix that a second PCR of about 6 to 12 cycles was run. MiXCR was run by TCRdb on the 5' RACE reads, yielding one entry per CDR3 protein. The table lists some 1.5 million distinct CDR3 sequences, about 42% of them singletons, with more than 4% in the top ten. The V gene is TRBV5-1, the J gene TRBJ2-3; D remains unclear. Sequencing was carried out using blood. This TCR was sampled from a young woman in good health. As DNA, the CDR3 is TGTGCCAGCAGCTTGGCCCCCGGGCCCAACACAGATACGCAGTATTTT. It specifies CASSLAPGPNTDTQYF.